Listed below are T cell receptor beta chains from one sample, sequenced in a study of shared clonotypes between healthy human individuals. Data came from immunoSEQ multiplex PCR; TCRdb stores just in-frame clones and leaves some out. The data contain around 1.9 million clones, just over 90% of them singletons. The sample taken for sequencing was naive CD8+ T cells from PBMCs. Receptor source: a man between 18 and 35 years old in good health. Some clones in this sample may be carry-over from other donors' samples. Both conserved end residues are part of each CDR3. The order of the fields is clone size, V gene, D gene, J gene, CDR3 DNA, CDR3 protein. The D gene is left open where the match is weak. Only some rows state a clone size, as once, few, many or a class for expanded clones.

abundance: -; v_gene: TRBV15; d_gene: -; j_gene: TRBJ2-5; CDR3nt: TGTGCCACCAGCAGCCGAAGGGGCGAGGAGACCCAGTACTTC; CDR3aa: CATSSRRGEETQYF
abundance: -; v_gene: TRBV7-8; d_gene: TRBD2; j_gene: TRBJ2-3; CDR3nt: TGTGCCAGCAGCTGGTCAACTAGCGGGAGGACGACAAGCACAGATACGCAGTATTTT; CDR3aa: CASSWSTSGRTTSTDTQYF
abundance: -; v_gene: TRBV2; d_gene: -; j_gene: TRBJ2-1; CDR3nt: TGTGCCAGCAGTGAACTGAGAGACAATGAGCAGTTCTTC; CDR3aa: CASSELRDNEQFF
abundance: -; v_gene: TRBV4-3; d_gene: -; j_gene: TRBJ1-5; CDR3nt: TGCGCCAGCAGCCAAGATCGGGGAGCGCAGCCCCAGCATTTT; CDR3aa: CASSQDRGAQPQHF
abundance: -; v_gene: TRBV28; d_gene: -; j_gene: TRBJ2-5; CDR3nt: TGTGCCAGCAGTTTTTCGGGGTACCAAGAGACCCAGTACTTC; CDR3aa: CASSFSGYQETQYF
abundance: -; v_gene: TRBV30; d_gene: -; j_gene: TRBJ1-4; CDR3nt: TGTGCCTGGGTTAACGGGAGGCAAGCAACTAATGAAAAACTGTTTTTT; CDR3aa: CAWVNGRQATNEKLFF
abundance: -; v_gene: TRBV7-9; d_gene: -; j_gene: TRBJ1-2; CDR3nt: TGTGCCAGCAGCTTGGTAGGGGGGTCGTTTGGCTACACCTTC; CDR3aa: CASSLVGGSFGYTF
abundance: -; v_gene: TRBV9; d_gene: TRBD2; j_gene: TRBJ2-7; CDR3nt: TGTGCCAGCAGCGACCGTAGCGGGAGGGCCGAGCAGTACTTC; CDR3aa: CASSDRSGRAEQYF
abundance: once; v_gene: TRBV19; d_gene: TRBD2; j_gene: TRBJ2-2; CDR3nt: TGTGCCAGTAGTATCGGACGGGAGGCACAAACCGGGGAGCTGTTTTTT; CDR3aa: CASSIGREAQTGELFF
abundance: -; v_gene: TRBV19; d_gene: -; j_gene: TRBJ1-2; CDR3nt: TGTGCCAGTAGTGCCCCCCGCAGGGGTCCCGCTAACTATGGCTACACCTTC; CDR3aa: CASSAPRRGPANYGYTF
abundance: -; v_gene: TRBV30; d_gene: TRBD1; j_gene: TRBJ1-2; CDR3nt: TGTGCCTGGAGAATGGACAGGGACAGCTCTGGCTACACCTTC; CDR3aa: CAWRMDRDSSGYTF
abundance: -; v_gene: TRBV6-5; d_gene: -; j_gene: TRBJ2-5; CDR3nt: TGTGCCAGCAGTTACCCGGAGGGAGAGACCCAGTACTTC; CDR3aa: CASSYPEGETQYF
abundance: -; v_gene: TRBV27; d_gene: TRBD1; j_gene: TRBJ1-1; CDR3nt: TGTGCCAGCAGTTTATCGCGCCAGGGGGCCGCTGAAGCTTTCTTT; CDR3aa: CASSLSRQGAAEAFF
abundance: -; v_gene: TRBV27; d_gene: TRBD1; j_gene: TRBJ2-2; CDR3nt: TGTGCCAGCAGAGACAGGGGGAACACCGGGGAGCTGTTTTTT; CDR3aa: CASRDRGNTGELFF
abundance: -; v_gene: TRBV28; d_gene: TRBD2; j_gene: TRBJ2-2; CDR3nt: TGTGCCAGCAGTTTACGGCTAGCGGGAGGGTATCGCACCGGGGAGCTGTTTTTT; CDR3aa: CASSLRLAGGYRTGELFF
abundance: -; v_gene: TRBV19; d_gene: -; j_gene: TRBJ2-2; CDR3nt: TGTGCCAGTAACAGTTTCGGAGGGTCGGCCGGGGAGCTGTTTTTT; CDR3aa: CASNSFGGSAGELFF
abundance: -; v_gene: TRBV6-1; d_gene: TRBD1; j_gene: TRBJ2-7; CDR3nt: TGTGCCAGCAGTGTTATCCGGGACAGTAAGGGCGAGCAGTACTTC; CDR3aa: CASSVIRDSKGEQYF
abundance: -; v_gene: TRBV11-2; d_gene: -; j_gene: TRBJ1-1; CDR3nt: TGTGCCAGCAGCCCCTTCGGGGCCCAGGGCACTGAAGCTTTCTTT; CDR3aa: CASSPFGAQGTEAFF
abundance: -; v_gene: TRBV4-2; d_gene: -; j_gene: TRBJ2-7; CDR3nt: TGTGCCAGCAGCCAAGATGGGGACGGATCCTACGAGCAGTACTTC; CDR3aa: CASSQDGDGSYEQYF
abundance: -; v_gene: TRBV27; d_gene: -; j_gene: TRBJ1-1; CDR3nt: TGTGCCAGCAGTACCACCCGAGTCATGAACACTGAAGCTTTCTTT; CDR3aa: CASSTTRVMNTEAFF
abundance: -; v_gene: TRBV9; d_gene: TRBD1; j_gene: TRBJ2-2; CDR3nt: TGTGCCAGCAGCCCCCAGACAGGGGTTACCGGGGAGCTGTTTTTT; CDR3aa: CASSPQTGVTGELFF
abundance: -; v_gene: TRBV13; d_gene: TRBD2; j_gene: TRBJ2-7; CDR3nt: TGTGCCAGCACCTGGTCGGCTAGCGGGATATACGAGCAGTACTTC; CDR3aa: CASTWSASGIYEQYF
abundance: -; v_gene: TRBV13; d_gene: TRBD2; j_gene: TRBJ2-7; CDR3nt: TGTGCCAGCAGCTTAGAGCTAGCGGGAGGAGGTGAGCAGTACTTC; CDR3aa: CASSLELAGGGEQYF
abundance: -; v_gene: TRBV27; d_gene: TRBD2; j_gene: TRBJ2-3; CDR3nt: TGTGCCAGCAGTTTTCTAGCGGGAGGGCTATGGCGGGGAGATACGCAGTATTTT; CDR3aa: CASSFLAGGLWRGDTQYF
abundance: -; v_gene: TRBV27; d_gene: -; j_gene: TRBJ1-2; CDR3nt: TGTGCCAGCAGTTTATACTCGGGACGGGGGGCTCCCATCTATGGCTACACCTTC; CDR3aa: CASSLYSGRGAPIYGYTF